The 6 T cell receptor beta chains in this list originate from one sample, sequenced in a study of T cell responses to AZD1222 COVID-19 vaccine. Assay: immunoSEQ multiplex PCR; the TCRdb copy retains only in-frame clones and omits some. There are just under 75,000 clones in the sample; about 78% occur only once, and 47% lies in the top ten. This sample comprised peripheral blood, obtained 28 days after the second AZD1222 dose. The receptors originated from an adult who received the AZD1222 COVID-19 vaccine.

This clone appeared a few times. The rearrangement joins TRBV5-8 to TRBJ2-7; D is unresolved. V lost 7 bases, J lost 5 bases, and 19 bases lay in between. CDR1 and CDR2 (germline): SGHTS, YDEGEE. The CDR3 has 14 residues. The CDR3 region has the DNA TGTGCCAGCGGTCTTCCCTCGTATGGCGACGAGCAGTACTTC. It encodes CASGLPSYGDEQYF.

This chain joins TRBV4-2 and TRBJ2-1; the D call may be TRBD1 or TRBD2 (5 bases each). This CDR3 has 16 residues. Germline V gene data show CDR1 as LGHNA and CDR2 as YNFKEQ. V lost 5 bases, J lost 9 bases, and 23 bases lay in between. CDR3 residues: CASSARGALGPGEQFF. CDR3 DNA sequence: TGTGCCAGCAGCGCACGAGGGGCGCTGGGTCCTGGTGAGCAGTTCTTC.

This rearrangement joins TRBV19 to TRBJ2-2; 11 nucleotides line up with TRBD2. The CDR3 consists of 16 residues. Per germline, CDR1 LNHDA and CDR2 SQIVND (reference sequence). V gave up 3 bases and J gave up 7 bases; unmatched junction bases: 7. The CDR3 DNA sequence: TGTGCCAGTAGTATCGCGGTAGCGGGAGGGGTCGGGGAGCTGTTTTTT. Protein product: CASSIAVAGGVGELFF.

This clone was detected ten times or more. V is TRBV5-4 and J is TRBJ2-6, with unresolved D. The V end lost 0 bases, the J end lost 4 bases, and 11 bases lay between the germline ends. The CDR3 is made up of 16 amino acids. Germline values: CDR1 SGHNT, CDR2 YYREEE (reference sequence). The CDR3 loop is CASSLASVPGANVLTF. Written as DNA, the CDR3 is TGTGCCAGCAGCTTGGCCTCAGTGCCCGGGGCCAACGTCCTGACTTTC.

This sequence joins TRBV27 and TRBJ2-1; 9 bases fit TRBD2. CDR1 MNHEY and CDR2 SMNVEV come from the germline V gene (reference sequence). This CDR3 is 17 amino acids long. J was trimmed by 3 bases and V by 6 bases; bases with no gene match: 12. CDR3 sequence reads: CASRRALAGEVYNEQFF. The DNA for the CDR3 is TGTGCCAGCAGGAGGGCTTTAGCGGGAGAGGTCTACAATGAGCAGTTCTTC.

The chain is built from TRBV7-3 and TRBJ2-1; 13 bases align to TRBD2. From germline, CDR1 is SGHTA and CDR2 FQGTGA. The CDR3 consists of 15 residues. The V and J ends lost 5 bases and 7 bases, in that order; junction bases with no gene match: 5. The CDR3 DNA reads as TGTGCCAGCAGCATCGGGACTAGCGGGACGAATGAGCAGTTCTTC. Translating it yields CASSIGTSGTNEQFF. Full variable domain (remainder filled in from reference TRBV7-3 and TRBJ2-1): GAGVSQTPSNKVTEKGKYVELRCDPISGHTALYWYRQSLGQGPEFLIYFQGTGAADDSGLPNDRFFAVRPEGSVSTLKIQRTERGDSAVYLCASSIGTSGTNEQFFGPGTRLTVL.